The 2 T cell receptor beta chains reported below all come from one sample, sequenced in a study of T cells in localized non-small cell lung cancer. Profiling relied on immunoSEQ multiplex PCR, and the TCRdb table lists in-frame clones only, not all of them. The sample lists tens of thousands of clones, less than 90% occurring once. The source was peripheral blood, collected before any cancer treatment. The source is a male donor aged 60 or older with stage III squamous cell lung carcinoma.

The genes are TRBV19 and TRBJ2-7, with D possibly matching TRBD1 (5 bases). Germline CDR1 LNHDA, CDR2 SQIVND (reference sequence). The CDR3 is 11 residues long. V gave up 4 bases and J gave up 9 bases, with 10 bases separating them. CDR3 in DNA: TGTGCCAGTAGTAACGACCAGGGGCAGTACGTC. It specifies CASSNDQGQYV.

This chain connects TRBV7-9 to TRBJ1-4; 8 nucleotides match TRBD1. Trimming at V came to 5 bases and at J to 7 bases, leaving 6 bases not matched to a gene. This CDR3 region has 14 residues. Germline V gene lookup returns CDR1 SEHNR and CDR2 FQNEAQ (reference sequence). CDR3 amino acids: CASSPDRAGEKLFF. The CDR3 nucleotides are TGTGCCAGCAGCCCGGACAGGGCGGGTGAAAAACTGTTTTTT.